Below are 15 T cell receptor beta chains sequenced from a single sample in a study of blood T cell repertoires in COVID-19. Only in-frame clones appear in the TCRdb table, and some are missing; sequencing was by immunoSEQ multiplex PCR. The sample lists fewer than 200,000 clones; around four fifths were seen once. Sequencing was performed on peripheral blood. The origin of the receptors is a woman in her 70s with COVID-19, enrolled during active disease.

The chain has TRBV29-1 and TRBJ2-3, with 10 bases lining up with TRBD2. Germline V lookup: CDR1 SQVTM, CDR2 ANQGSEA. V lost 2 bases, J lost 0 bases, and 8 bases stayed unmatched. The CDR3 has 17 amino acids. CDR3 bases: TGCAGCGTTGAACGGACTAGCGGAGGGGATAGCACAGATACGCAGTATTTT. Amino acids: CSVERTSGGDSTDTQYF.

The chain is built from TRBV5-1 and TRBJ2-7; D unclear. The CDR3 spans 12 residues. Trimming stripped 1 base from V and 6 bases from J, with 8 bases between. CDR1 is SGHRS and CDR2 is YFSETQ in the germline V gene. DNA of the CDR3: TGCGCCAGCAGCTTGACAGAGAGCGAGCAGTACTTC. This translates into CASSLTESEQYF.

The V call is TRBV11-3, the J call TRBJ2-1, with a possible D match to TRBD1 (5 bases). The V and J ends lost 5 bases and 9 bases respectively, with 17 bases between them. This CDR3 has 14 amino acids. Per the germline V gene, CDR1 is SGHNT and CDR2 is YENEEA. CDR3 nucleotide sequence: TGTGCCAGCAGCCATGGGCCAGGGTCCGTTGAGCAGTTCTTC. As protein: CASSHGPGSVEQFF.

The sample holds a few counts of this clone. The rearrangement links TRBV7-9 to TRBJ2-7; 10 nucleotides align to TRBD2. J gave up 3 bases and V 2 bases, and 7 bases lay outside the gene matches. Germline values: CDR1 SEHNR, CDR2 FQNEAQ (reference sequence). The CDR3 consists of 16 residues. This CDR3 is CASSLNGRTSGYEQYF. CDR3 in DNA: TGTGCCAGCAGCTTAAACGGACGGACTAGCGGCTACGAGCAGTACTTC.

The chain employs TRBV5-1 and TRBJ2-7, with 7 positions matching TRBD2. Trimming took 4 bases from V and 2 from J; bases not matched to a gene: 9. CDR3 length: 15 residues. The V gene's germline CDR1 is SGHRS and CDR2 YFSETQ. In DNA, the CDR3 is TGCGCCAGCAGCCCTCAACGGGGGAGGGCCTACGAGCAGTACTTC. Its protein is CASSPQRGRAYEQYF.

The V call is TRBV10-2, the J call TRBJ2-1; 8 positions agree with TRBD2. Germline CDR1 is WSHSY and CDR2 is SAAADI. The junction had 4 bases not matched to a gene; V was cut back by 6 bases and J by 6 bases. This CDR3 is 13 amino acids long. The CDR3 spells CASRNSGTNEQFF. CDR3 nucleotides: TGCGCCAGCAGGAATAGCGGGACCAATGAGCAGTTCTTC.

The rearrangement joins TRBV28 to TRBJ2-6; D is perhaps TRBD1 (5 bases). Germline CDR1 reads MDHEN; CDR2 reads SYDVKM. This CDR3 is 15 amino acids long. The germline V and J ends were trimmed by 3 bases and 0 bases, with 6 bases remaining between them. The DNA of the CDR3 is TGTGCCAGCAGTTTGGGGCTCTCTGGGGCCAACGTCCTGACTTTC. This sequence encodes CASSLGLSGANVLTF.

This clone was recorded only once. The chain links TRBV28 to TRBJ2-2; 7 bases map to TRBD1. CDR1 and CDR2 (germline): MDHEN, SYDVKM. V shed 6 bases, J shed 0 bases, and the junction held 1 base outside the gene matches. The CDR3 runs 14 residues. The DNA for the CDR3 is TGTGCCAGCAGGACAGGGTCGAACACCGGGGAGCTGTTTTTT. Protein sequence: CASRTGSNTGELFF. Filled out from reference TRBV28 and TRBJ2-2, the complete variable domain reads DVKVTQSSRYLVKRTGEKVFLECVQDMDHENMFWYRQDPGLGLRLIYFSYDVKMKEKGDIPEGYSVSREKKERFSLILESASTNQTSMYLCASRTGSNTGELFFGEGSRLTVL.

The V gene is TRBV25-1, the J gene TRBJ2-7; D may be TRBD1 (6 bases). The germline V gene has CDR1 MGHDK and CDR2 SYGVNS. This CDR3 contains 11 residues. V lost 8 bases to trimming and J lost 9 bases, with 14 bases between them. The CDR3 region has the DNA TGTGCCAGCCAAATAGGACAGACGCAGTACTTC. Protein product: CASQIGQTQYF.

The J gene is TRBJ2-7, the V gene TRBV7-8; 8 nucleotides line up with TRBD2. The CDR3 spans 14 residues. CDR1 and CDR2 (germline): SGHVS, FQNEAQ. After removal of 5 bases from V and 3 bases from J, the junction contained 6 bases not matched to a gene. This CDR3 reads CASSPGLDIYEQYF. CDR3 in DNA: TGTGCCAGCAGCCCGGGACTAGATATCTACGAGCAGTACTTC.

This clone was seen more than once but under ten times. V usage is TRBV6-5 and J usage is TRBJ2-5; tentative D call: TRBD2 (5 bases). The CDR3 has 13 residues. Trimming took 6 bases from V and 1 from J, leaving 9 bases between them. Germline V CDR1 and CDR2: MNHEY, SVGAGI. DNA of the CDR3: TGTGCCAGCAGCAACAGCGGCCAAGAGACCCAGTACTTC. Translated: CASSNSGQETQYF.

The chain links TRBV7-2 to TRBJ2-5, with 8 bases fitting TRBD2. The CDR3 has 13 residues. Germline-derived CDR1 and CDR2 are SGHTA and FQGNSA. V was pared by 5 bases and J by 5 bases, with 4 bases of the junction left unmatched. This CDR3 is CASSPGRAETQYF. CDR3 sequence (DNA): TGTGCCAGCAGCCCCGGGAGGGCGGAGACCCAGTACTTC.

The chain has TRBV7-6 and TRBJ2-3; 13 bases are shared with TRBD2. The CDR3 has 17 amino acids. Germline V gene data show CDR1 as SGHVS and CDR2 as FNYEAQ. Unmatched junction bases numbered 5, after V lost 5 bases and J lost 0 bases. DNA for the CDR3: TGTGCCAGCAGCCCTGGGACTAGCGGGACTAGCACAGATACGCAGTATTTT. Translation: CASSPGTSGTSTDTQYF.

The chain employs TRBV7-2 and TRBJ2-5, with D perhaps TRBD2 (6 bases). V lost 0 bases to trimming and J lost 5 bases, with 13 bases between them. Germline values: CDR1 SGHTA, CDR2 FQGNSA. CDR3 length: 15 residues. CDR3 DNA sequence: TGTGCCAGCAGCTTAGCTAGCGACGGGAGTGAGACCCAGTACTTC. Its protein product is CASSLASDGSETQYF.

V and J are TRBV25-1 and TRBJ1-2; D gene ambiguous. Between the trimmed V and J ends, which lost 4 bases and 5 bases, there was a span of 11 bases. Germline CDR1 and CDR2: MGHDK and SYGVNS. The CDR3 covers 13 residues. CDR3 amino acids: CASSGGPWYGYTF. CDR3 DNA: TGTGCCAGCAGTGGAGGGCCTTGGTATGGCTACACCTTC.